This TCR beta chain was sequenced in a study of T cells in Graves' hyperthyroidism and ophthalmopathy. Looking at the study overall: Peripheral blood specimens were obtained at initial diagnosis, prior to any treatment. Study outcomes and limitations: Median prediction lead before ophthalmopathy onset was 6.5 months with the model.

TCR beta CDR3 region amplification was performed from RNA transcripts. TCR CDR3 underwent first-round RT-PCR with the HTBI primer set. Using its own MiXCR run on the multiplex PCR reads, TCRdb lists one record per CDR3 protein. The sample yields approximately 400,000 distinct CDR3 sequences, about 14% seen once. This CDR3 comprises 16 residues. Germline CDR1 is LGHDT and CDR2 is YNNKEL (reference sequence). Trimming took 0 bases from V and 3 from J; bases not matched to a gene: 4. Pregnant or lactating patients were excluded, as were those with uncontrolled infection or other autoimmune disease. Remarks on this clonotype: The antigen is unknown.

The receptor was isolated from a middle-aged man with Graves' ophthalmopathy. The chain is built from TRBV3-1 and TRBJ2-7, with 11 bases that match TRBD2. Source material: blood. CDR3 bases: TGTGCCAGCAGCCAAGAAGCCGGGACTAGCGGCTACGAGCAGTACTTC. It encodes CASSQEAGTSGYEQYF.